Listed below are T cell receptor beta chains from one sample, sequenced in a study of response to subunit inactivated influenza vaccine. TCRdb re-called the RT-PCR reads with MiXCR, one entry per CDR3 protein. Of roughly 700,000 distinct CDR3 sequences in the sample, around 13% are singletons; the top ten hold less than 9%. Material: PBMCs from blood, obtained approximately 15 days before vaccination. All receptors derive from a man aged 45 to 65 who received an inactivated influenza vaccine. CDR3s include the opening cysteine and the closing phenylalanine or tryptophan. D genes are given only for firm matches. A clone size is listed for some rows: how often the clone was seen (once, few, many), or a class if it is expanded.

size	D	length	V	J	DNA	CDR3
.	TRBD1	17	TRBV2	TRBJ1-5	TGTGCCAGCAGTGAAGCGGGGACAGTTTATAGCAATCAGCCCCAGCATTTT	CASSEAGTVYSNQPQHF
few	.	16	TRBV12-3/TRBV12-4	TRBJ2-7	TGTGCCAGCAGTCCCCAAGCTAGCGCGGGGAACTACGAGCAGTACTTC	CASSPQASAGNYEQYF
many	TRBD1	14	TRBV5-1	TRBJ2-7	TGCGCCAGCAGCTTGTCGACAGGGATCTACGAGCAGTACTTC	CASSLSTGIYEQYF
few	.	14	TRBV20-1	TRBJ2-7	TGCAGTGCTAGAGATCCGGAGCGGTCCTACGAGCAGTACTTC	CSARDPERSYEQYF
few	TRBD1	15	TRBV10-3	TRBJ1-1	TGTGCCATCAGTGAGACAACAGGGGGGTCCACTGAAGCTTTCTTT	CAISETTGGSTEAFF
.	.	15	TRBV7-9	TRBJ2-3	TGTACCAGCAGCTTAGAGGTCGGGGGCACAGATACGCAGTATTTT	CTSSLEVGGTDTQYF
few	TRBD2	14	TRBV10-3	TRBJ2-5	TGTGCCATCAGTGTACGGGGGGACCAAGAGACCCAGTACTTC	CAISVRGDQETQYF
.	.	13	TRBV25-1	TRBJ2-7	TGTGCCAGCAGTGGCCGGTTTGAGGACGAGCAGTACTTC	CASSGRFEDEQYF
.	.	13	TRBV24-1	TRBJ2-7	TGTGCCACCCCCCTGGCGGTAGCCTACGAGCAGTACTTC	CATPLAVAYEQYF
.	.	14	TRBV12-3/TRBV12-4	TRBJ1-5	TGTGCCAGCAGTTTTCTTAACCTGGCGCAGCCCCAGCATTTT	CASSFLNLAQPQHF